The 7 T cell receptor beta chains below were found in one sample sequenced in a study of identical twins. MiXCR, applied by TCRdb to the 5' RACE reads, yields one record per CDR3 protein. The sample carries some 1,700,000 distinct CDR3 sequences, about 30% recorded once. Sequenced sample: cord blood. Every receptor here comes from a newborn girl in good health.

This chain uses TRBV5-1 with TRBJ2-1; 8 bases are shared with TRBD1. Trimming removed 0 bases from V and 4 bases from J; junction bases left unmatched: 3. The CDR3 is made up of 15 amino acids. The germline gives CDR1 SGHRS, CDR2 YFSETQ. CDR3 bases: TGCGCCAGCAGCTTGGGGACAGGGTGGTACAATGAGCAGTTCTTC. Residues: CASSLGTGWYNEQFF.

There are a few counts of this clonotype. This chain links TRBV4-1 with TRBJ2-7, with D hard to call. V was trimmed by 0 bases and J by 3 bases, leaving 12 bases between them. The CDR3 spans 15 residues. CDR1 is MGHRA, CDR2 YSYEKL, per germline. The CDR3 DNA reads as TGCGCCAGCAGCCAAGAAGGAAGACGAGACTACGAGCAGTACTTC. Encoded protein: CASSQEGRRDYEQYF.

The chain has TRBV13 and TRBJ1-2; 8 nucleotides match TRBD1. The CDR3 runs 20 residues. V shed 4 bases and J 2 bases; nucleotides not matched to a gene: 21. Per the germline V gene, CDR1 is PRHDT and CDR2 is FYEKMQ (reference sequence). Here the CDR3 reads CASSSRAVTLWGQANYGYTF. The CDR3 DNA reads TGTGCCAGCAGCTCGCGGGCTGTAACATTGTGGGGACAGGCGAACTATGGCTACACCTTC.

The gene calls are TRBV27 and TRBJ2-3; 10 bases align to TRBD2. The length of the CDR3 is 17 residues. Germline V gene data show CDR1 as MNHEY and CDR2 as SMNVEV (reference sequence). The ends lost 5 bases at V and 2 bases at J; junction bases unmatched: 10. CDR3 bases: TGTGCCAGCAGTCCCATCCCGACTAGCGGGTCCACAGATACGCAGTATTTT. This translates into CASSPIPTSGSTDTQYF.

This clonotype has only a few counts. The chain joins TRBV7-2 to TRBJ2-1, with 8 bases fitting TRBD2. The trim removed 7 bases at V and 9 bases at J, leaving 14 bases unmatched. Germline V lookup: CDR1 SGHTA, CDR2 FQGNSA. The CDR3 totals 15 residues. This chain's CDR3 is CASITFRGGPGEQFF. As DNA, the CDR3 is TGTGCCAGCATCACCTTCCGGGGGGGCCCGGGTGAGCAGTTCTTC.

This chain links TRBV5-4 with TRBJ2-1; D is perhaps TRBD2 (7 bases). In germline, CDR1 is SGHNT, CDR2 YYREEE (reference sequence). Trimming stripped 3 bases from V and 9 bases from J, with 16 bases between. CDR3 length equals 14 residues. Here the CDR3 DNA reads TGTGCCAGCAGCTGGGGGGGCAGTTCAGGTGAGCAGTTCTTC. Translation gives CASSWGGSSGEQFF.

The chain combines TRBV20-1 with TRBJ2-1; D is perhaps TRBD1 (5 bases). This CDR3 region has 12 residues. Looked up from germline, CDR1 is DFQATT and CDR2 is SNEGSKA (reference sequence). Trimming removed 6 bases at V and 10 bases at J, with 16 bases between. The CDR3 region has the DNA TGCAGTGCGCTTAGGACAACCTACGAGCAGTTCTTC. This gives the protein CSALRTTYEQFF.